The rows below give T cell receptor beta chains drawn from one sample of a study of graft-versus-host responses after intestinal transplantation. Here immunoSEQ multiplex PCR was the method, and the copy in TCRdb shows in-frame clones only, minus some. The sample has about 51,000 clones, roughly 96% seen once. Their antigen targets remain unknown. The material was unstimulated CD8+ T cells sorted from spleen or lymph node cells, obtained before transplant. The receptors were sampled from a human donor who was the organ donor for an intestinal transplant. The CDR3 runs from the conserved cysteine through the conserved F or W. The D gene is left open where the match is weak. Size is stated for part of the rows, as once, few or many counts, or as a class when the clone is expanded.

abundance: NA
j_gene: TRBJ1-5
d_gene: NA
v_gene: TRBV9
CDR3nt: TGTGCCAGCAGCGGCCGGGACGGGGATAGCAATCAGCCCCAGCATTTT
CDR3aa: CASSGRDGDSNQPQHF

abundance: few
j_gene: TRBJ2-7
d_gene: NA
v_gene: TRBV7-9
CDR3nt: TGTGCCAGCAGCCGGATGGGGCAGGGGATACACGAGCAGTACTTC
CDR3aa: CASSRMGQGIHEQYF

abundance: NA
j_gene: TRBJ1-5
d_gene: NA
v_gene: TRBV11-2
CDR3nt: TGTGCCAGCAGCCTTGGGGAATTCAATCAGCCCCAGCATTTT
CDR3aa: CASSLGEFNQPQHF

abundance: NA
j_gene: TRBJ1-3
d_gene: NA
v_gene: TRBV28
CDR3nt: TGTGCCAGCAGCGGTAGGCCGACCGCGATCGATGGAAACACCATATATTTT
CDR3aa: CASSGRPTAIDGNTIYF

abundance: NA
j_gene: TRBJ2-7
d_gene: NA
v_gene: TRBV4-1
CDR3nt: TGCGCCAGCAGCCAAACAGGGAGCTCCTACGAGCAGTACTTC
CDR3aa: CASSQTGSSYEQYF

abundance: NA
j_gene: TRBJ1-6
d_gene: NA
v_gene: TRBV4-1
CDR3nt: TGCGCCTCTAGTCTGGGGGACTCCTATAATTCACCCCTCCACTTT
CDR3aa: CASSLGDSYNSPLHF

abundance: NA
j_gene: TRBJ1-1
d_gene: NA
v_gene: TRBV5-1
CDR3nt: TGCGCCAGCAGCTTCGTTTTAACGGAACCCTTGGGGGACACTGAAGCTTTCTTT
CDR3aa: CASSFVLTEPLGDTEAFF

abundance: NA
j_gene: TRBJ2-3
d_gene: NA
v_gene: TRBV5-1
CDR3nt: TGCGCCAGCAGCTTGGATGGCAGTTACACAGATACGCAGTATTTT
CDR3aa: CASSLDGSYTDTQYF

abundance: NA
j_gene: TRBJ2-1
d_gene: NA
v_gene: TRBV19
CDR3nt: TGTGCCAGTACCCGGCGAGGAGGTGCAGGTGAGCAGTTCTTC
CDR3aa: CASTRRGGAGEQFF

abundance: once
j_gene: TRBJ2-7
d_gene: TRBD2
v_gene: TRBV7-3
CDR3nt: TGTGCCAGCAGCTCCACCGGGACTATTGGATACGAGCAGTACTTC
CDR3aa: CASSSTGTIGYEQYF

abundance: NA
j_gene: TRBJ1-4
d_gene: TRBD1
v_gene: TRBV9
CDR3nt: TGTGCCAGCAGCACCCGGACAGGGGAGGTCGTAGGGCATAATGAAAAACTGTTTTTT
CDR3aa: CASSTRTGEVVGHNEKLFF

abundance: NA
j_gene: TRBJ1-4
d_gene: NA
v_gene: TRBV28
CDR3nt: TGTGCCAGCTTGAGGGGGGCGGGGGAAAAACTGTTTTTT
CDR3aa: CASLRGAGEKLFF

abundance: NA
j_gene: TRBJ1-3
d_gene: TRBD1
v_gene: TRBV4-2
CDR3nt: TGTGCCAGCAGCCAGGGGACAGGCTCTGGAAACACCATATATTTT
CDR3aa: CASSQGTGSGNTIYF

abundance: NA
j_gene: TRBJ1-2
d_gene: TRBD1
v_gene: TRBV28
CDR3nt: TGTGCCAGCAGTTTAGGGGACAGCTTTCGGGGCTACACCTTC
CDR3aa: CASSLGDSFRGYTF

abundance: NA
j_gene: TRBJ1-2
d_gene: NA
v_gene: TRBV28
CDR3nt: TGTGCCAGCAGTTTATTTGGTACTAACTATGGCTACACCTTC
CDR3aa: CASSLFGTNYGYTF

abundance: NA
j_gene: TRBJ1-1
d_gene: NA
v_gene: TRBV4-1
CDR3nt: TGCGCCAGCAGCCCCCTGGGGGGAGCTGAAGCTTTCTTT
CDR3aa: CASSPLGGAEAFF

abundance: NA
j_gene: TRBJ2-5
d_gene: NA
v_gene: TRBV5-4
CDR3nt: TGTGCCAGCAGCATTAGACAGGACGAAGAGACCCAGTACTTC
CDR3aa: CASSIRQDEETQYF

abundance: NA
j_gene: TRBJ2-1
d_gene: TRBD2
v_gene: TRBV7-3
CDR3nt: TGTGCCAGCAGCTCGAGCGGGGTCTACAATGAGCAGTTCTTC
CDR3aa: CASSSSGVYNEQFF

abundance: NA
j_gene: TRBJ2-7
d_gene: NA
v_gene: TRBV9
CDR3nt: TGTGCCAGCAGCGGAGACACCTACGAGCAGTACTTC
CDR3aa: CASSGDTYEQYF

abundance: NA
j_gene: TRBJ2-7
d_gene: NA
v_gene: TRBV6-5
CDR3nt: TGTGCCAGCAGTTACGGGATCTCCTACGAGCAGTACTTC
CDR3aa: CASSYGISYEQYF

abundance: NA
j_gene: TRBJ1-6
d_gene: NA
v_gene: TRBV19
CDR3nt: TGTGCCAGTAGTATAGATCTAGGCGGAAACGTTAATTCACCCCTCCACTTT
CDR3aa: CASSIDLGGNVNSPLHF

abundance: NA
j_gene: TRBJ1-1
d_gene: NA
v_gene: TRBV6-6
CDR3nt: TGTGCCAGCAGCCAGGGCGTGAACACTGAAGCTTTCTTT
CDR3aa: CASSQGVNTEAFF

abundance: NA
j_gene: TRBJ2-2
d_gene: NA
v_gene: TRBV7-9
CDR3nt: TGTGCCAGCAGCTTGACCGGGGAGCTGTTTTTT
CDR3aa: CASSLTGELFF

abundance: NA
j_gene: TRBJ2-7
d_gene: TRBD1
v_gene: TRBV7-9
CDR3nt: TGTGCCAGCAGCACCGGGACAGGGATCCACGAGCAGTACTTC
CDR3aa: CASSTGTGIHEQYF

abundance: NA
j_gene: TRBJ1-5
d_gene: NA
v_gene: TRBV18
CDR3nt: TGTGCCAGCTCACCACCGGATGGCACTCAGCCCCAGCATTTT
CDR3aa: CASSPPDGTQPQHF

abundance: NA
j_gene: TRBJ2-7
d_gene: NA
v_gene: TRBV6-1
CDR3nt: TGTGCCAGCAGTGAATGGGACTCCTACGAGCAGTACTTC
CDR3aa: CASSEWDSYEQYF

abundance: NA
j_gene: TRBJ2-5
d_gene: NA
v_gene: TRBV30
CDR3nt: TGTGCCTGGAGTGTAGCCGCCACGAACCAAGAGACCCAGTACTTC
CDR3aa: CAWSVAATNQETQYF

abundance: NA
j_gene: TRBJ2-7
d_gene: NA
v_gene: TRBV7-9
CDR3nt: TGTGCCAGCTCAGACGGCAGGGACTACGAGCAGTACTTC
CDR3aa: CASSDGRDYEQYF

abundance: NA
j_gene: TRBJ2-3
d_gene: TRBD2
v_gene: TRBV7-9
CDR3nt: TGTGCCAGCAGCTTAGCCTTAGCGGGGTCCACAGATACGCAGTATTTT
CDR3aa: CASSLALAGSTDTQYF

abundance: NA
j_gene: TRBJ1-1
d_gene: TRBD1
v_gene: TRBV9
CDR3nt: TGTGCCAGCAGCGAGGGGACAGGGAAAGGTGAAGCTTTCTTT
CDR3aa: CASSEGTGKGEAFF

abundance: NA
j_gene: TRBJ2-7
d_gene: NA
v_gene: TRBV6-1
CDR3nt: TGTGCCAGCAGTGGGGGAAGCCGCGAGCAGTACTTC
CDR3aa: CASSGGSREQYF

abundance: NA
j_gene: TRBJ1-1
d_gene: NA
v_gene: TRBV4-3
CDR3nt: TGCGCCAGCAGCCAAGTTTTGAGAACTGAAGCTTTCTTT
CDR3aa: CASSQVLRTEAFF

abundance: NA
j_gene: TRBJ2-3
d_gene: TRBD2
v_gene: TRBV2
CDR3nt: TGTGCCAGCAGTGAAGTCGAGCGGGGAACAGATACGCAGTATTTT
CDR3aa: CASSEVERGTDTQYF

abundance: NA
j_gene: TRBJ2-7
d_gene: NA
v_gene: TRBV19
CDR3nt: TGTGCCAGTAGCATGGGCAGGGGATCATCCTACGAGCAGTACTTC
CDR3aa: CASSMGRGSSYEQYF

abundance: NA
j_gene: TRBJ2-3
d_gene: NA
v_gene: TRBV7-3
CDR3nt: TGTGCCAGCAGCCCCGTCGGCAGGGGGGCAGATACGCAGTATTTT
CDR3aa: CASSPVGRGADTQYF

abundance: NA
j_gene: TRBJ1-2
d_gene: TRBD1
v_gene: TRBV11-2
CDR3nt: TGTGCCAGCAGCTTGACAGGGACCGATGGCTACACCTTC
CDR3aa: CASSLTGTDGYTF

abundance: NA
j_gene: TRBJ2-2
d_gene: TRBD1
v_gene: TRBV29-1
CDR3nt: TGCAGCGTTGGGACAGGGAACACCGGGGAGCTGTTTTTT
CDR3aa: CSVGTGNTGELFF

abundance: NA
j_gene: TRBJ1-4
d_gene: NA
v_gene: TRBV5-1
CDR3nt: TGCGCCAGCAGCTTCGAAAGTGTCGCGTCTTTAAATGAAAAACTGTTTTTT
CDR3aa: CASSFESVASLNEKLFF

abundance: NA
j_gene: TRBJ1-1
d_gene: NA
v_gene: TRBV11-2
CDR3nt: TGTGCCAGCAGCTTAGGCCAGTCGAACACTGAAGCTTTCTTT
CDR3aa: CASSLGQSNTEAFF

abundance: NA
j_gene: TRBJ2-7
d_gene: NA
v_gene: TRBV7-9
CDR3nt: TGTGCCAGCAATTCTGACTACGAGCAGTACTTC
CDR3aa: CASNSDYEQYF

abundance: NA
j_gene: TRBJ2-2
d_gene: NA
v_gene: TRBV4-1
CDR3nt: TGCGCCAGCAGCCAAGGCAAGAACACCGGGGAGCTGTTTTTT
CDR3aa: CASSQGKNTGELFF

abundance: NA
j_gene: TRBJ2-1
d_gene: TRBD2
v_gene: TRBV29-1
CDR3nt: TGCAGCGTTGAGGAAGCGGGGGGATTGAACAATGAGCAGTTCTTC
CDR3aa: CSVEEAGGLNNEQFF

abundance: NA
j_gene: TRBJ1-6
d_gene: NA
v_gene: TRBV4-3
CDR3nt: TGCGCCAGCAGCCAGCTAGGTCGGGGGGTGGAGTCCTATAATTCACCCCTCCACTTT
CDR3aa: CASSQLGRGVESYNSPLHF

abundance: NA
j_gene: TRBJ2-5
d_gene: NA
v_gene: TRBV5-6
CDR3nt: TGTGCCAGCAGGGGCCGTGGAGGGGGCCTTGGAGAGACCCAGTACTTC
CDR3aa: CASRGRGGGLGETQYF

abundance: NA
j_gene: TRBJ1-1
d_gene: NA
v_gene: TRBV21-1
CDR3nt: TGTGCCAGCAGCAAAAGGGTCAGGGAGGAGAACACTGAAGCTTTCTTT
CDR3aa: CASSKRVREENTEAFF

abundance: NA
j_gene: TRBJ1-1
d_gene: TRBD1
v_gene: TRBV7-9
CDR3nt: TGTGCCAGCAGCTATAATCAGGGGGTAAGCATGAACACTGAAGCTTTCTTT
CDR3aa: CASSYNQGVSMNTEAFF

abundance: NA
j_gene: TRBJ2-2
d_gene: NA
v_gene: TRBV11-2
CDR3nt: TGTGCCAGCAGCTCGACCTCAACAGACAGGACGAACACCGGGGAGCTGTTTTTT
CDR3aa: CASSSTSTDRTNTGELFF

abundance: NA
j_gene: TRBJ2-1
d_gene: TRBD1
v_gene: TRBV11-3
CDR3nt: TGTGCCAGCAGCCTGGGACAGGGGTTAAGTGAGCAGTTCTTC
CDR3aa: CASSLGQGLSEQFF

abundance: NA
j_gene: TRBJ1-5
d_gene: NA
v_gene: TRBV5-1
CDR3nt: TGCGCCAGCAGCGTATTGCCTGGGTCCCAGGGCAATCAGCCCCAGCATTTT
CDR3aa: CASSVLPGSQGNQPQHF

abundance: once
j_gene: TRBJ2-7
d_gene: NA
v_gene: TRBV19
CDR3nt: TGTGCCAGTAGTCCGAAATTGCTGCCTACCTACGAGCAGTACTTC
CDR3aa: CASSPKLLPTYEQYF

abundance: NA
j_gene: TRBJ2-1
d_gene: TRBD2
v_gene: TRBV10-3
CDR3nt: TGTGCCATCAGTGACCTACTAGCGGGGGGATTCTACAATGAGCAGTTCTTC
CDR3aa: CAISDLLAGGFYNEQFF

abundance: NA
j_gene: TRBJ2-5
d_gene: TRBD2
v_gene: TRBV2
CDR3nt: TGTGCCAGCAGTGAAGAGGCTAGCGGGGACCAAAAGACCCAGTACTTC
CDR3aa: CASSEEASGDQKTQYF

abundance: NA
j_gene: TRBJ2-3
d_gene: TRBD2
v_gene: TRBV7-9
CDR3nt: TGTGCCAGCAGCTCCCATCCGACTAGCGATTTCAGGCAGTATTTT
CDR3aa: CASSSHPTSDFRQYF

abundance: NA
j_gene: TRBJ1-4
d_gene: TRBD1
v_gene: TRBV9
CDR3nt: TGTGCCACTCCACTGGACAGGGTATTAACAACTAATGAAAAACTGTTTTTT
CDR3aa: CATPLDRVLTTNEKLFF